The clone carrying this T cell receptor (beta chain) was counted only a few times. The data derive from a study of cytomegalovirus exposure and HLA in healthy donors. Repertoires were generated with immunoSEQ multiplex PCR, while TCRdb's copy carries only in-frame clones and drops some. The table lists some 180,000 clones, 86% of them singletons, with roughly 7% in the top ten. The TCR originated in a man aged 30 to 45 in good health and CMV-seropositive. Sequenced material: PBMCs.

The CDR3: CSVWTNNYGYTF. The CDR3 coding sequence is TGCAGCGTGTGGACGAATAACTATGGCTACACCTTC. The chain combines TRBV29-1 with TRBJ1-2; D not resolved. The V end was cut by 6 bases, the J end by 1 base, with 9 bases between. Looked up from germline, CDR1 is SQVTM and CDR2 is ANQGSEA. This CDR3 spans 12 amino acids.